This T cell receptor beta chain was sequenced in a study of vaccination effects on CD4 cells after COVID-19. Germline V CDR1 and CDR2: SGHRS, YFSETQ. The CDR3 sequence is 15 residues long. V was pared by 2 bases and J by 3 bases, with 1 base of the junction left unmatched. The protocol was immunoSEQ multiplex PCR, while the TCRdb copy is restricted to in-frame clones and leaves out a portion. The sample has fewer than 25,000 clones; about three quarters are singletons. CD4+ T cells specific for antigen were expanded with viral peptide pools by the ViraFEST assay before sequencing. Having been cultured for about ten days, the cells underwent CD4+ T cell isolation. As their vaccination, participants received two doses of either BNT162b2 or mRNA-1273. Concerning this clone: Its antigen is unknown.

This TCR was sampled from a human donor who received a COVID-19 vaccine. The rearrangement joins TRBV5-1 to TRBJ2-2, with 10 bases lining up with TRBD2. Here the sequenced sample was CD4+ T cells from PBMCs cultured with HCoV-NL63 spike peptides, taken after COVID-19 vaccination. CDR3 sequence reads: CASSLGTSDTGELFF. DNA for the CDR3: TGCGCCAGCAGCTTAGGGACTAGCGACACCGGGGAGCTGTTTTTT.